This is a list of T cell receptor beta chains from one sample in a study of CD8+ T cells in alopecia areata. Assay: immunoSEQ multiplex PCR; the TCRdb copy retains only in-frame clones and omits some. The data contain approximately 99,000 clones, roughly 64% of them singletons. Sequenced material: CD8+ T cells sorted from blood. These receptors were collected from a human donor in good health. CDR3s leave out the opening cysteine and the closing phenylalanine or tryptophan.

TRBV28,TRBJ2-1,ASSPSSGTSGGGLF
TRBV25-1,TRBJ1-2,ASSGRGEGYT
TRBV13,TRBJ1-1,ASSLVPGGRNTEAF
TRBV27,TRBJ1-2,ASSFQGSYGYT
TRBV4-3,TRBJ1-1,ASSTGGKEFVTEAF
TRBV13,TRBJ2-6,ASSIWDGSSGANVLT
TRBV29-1,TRBJ2-1,SVDKLISYNEQF
TRBV13,TRBJ1-6,ASSPTGLATPLH
TRBV5-1,-,ASSDPLAGGYEQY
TRBV30,TRBJ2-5,AWSPGKETQY
TRBV5-6,TRBJ2-7,ASSFIGDEQY
TRBV13,TRBJ2-1,ASSLGTGGTEQF
TRBV7-6,TRBJ2-3,ASSLIRGSQY
TRBV4-1,TRBJ2-1,ASSHSTRTDFNNEQF
TRBV5-4,TRBJ1-6,ASSSGPSTGNSPLH
TRBV13,TRBJ1-1,ASSSRTGNTEAF
TRBV5-6,TRBJ2-7,ASSVDWGDEDEQY
TRBV15,TRBJ1-5,ATSSWGGNQPQH
TRBV10-3,TRBJ2-7,AISKPHKDSYEQY
TRBV5-6,TRBJ2-7,ASSFGAAGYYEQY
TRBV4-1,TRBJ1-2,ASSQVMRWNYGYT
TRBV4-1,TRBJ1-5,ASSRGQGSNQPQH